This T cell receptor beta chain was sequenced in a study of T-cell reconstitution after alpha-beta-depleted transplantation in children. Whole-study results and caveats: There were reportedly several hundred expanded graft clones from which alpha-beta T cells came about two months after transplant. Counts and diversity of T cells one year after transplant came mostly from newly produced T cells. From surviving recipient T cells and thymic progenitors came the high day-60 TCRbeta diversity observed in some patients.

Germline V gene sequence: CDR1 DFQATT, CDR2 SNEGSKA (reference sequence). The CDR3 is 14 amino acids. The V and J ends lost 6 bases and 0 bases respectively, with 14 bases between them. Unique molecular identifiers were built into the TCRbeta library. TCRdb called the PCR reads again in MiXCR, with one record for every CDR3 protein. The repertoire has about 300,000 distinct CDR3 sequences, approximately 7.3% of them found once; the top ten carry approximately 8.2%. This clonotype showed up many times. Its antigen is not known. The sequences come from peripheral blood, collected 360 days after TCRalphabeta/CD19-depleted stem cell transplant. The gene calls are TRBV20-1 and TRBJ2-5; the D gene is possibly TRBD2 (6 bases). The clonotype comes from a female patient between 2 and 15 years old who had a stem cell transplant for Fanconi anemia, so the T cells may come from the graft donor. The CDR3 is CSAAWGLNQETQYF. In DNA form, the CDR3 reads TGCAGTGCGGCTTGGGGACTTAACCAAGAGACCCAGTACTTC.